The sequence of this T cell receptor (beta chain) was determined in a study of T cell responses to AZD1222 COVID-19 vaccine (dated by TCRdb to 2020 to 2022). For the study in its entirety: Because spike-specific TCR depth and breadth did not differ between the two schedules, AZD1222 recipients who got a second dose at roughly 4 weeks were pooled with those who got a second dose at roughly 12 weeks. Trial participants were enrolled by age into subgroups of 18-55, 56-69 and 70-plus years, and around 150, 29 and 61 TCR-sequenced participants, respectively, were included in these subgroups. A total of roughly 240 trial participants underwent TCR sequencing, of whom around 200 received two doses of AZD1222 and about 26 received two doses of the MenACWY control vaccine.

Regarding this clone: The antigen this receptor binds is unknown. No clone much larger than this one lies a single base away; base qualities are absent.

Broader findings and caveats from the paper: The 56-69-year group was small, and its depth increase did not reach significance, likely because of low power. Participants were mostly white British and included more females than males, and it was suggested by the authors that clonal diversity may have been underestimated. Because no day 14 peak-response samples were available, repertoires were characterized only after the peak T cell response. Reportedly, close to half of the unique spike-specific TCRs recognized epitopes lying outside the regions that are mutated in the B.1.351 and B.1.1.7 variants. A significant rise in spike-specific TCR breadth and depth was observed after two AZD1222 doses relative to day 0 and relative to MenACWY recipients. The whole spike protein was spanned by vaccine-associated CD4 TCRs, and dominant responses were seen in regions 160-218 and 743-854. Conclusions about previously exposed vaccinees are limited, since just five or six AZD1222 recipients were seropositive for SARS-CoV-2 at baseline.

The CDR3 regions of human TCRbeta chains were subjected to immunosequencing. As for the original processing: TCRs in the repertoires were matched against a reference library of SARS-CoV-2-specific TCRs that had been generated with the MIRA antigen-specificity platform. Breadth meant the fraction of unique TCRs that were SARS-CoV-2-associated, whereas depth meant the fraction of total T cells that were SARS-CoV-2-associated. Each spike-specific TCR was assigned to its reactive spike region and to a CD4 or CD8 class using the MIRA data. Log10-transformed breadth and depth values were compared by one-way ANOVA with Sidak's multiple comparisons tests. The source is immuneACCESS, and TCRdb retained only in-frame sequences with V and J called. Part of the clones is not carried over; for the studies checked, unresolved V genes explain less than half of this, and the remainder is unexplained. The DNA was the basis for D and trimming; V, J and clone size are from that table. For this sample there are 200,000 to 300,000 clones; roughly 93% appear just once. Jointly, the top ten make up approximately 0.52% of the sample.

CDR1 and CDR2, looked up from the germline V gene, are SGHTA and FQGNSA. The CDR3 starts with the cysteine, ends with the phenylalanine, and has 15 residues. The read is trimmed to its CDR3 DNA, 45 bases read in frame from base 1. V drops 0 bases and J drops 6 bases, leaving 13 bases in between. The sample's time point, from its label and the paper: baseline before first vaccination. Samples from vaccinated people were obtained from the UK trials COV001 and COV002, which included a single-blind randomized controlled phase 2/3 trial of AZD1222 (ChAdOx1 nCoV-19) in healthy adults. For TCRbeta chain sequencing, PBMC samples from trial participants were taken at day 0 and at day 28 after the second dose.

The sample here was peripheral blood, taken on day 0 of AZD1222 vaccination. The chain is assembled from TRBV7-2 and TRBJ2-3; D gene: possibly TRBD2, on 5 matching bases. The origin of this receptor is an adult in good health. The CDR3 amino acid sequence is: CASSLAGAGVDTQYF. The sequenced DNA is TGTGCCAGCAGCTTAGCGGGAGCCGGGGTCGATACGCAGTATTTT.